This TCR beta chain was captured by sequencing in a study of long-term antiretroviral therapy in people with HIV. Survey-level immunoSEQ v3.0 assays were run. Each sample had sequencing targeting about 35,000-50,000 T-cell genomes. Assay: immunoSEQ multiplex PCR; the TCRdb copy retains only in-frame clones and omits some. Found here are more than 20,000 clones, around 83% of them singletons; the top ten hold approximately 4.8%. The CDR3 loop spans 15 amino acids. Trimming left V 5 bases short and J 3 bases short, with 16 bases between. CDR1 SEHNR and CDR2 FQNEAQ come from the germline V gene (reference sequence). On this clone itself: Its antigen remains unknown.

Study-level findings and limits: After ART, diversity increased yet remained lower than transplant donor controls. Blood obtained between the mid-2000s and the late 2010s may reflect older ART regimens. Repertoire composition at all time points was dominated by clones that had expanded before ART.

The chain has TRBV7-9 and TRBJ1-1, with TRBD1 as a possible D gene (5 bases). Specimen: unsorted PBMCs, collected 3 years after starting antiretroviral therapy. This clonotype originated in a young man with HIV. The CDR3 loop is CASSLPEGTDTEAFF. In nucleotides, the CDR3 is TGTGCCAGCAGCCTTCCGGAGGGGACGGACACTGAAGCTTTCTTT.